This TCR beta chain comes out of a study of response to subunit inactivated influenza vaccine. General study findings and limits: Few additional T cells are recruited per seasonal influenza vaccination, authors suggested.

TCRdb independently ran MiXCR on the RT-PCR reads; one entry per CDR3 protein. The repertoire holds fewer than 350,000 distinct CDR3 sequences, with less than 25% as singletons. This clonotype is categorized as medium-sized (0.01 to 0.1%). Antigen unknown. Germline lookup yields CDR1 LGHNA and CDR2 YNFKEQ. V lost 5 bases, J lost 3 bases, and 5 bases stayed unmatched. The CDR3 sequence is 15 residues long. The source of this sequence is a man between 50 and 70 years old who received an inactivated influenza vaccine. The rearrangement joins TRBV4-2 to TRBJ1-2; TRBD1 matches at 11 bases. This specimen was PBMCs from blood, taken less than 22 months after vaccination. The CDR3 spells CASSSPGQGDYGYTF. Written as DNA, the CDR3 is TGTGCCAGCAGCTCGCCGGGACAGGGGGACTATGGCTACACCTTC.